This entry describes one T cell receptor (beta chain). The data stem from a study of blood T cell repertoires in COVID-19. Study-level information: From T cells, B-cell-depleted T cells, or PBMCs came the material, which was cDNA or gDNA.

Germline V CDR1 and CDR2: MNHEY, SVGEGT. CDR3 size: 16 residues. The V gene lost 2 bases and the J gene lost 3 bases, with 14 bases spanning the gap. Study processing details: How many nucleated cells were present was estimated from reference gene primer amplification. Only in-frame clones appear in the TCRdb table, and some are missing; sequencing was by immunoSEQ multiplex PCR. That table supplies the V and J calls and clone size; D and trimming were determined from the DNA. The sample comprises under 250,000 clones, 84% of which are singletons, and around 3.1% rests with the top ten. Sequencing input: peripheral blood. This sequence was found in a woman in her twenties or thirties who had recovered from COVID-19. The J gene is TRBJ1-3, the V gene TRBV6-2 or TRBV6-3; D is undetermined. For the CDR3, the DNA is TGTGCCAGCAGTTACAATAAGCCGGGAAATGGAAACACCATATATTTT. It codes for CASSYNKPGNGNTIYF.